The T cell receptor (beta chain) described here comes from a study of T cell changes during pregnancy in multiple sclerosis. Produced via immunoSEQ multiplex PCR; TCRdb's table is partial and in-frame only. The sample contains fewer than 75,000 clones, approximately 89% of which appear only once. This clone was seen only once. The germline CDR1 and CDR2 sequences are MNHNY and SVGAGI (reference sequence). CDR3 size: 15 residues. V was trimmed by 7 bases and J by 1 base, leaving 11 bases between them. This material consisted of peripheral blood, taken after pregnancy. This chain uses TRBV6-6 with TRBJ2-6; D is possibly TRBD2 (6 bases). The sequence was collected from a female donor in good health, enrolled as a control in a pregnancy study. The DNA for the CDR3 is TGTGCCAGCACCTTGGGGGGATCTGGGGCCAACGTCCTGACTTTC. This sequence encodes CASTLGGSGANVLTF.